This T cell receptor beta chain emerged from a study of OX40 agonist ivuxolimab in advanced cancers. In germline, CDR1 is MDHEN, CDR2 SYDVKM. V was pared by 3 bases and J by 5 bases, with 10 bases between. The CDR3 is 14 residues long. The table came from immunoSEQ multiplex PCR; TCRdb's copy has only in-frame clones and leaves some out. The repertoire consists of approximately 70,000 clones, with around 83% occurring once and the leading ten covering more than 6.5%. V and J are TRBV28 and TRBJ1-4, with D possibly being TRBD1 (6 bases). This sequence was found in an adult with an advanced solid tumor such as melanoma, head and neck, liver or kidney cancer. Material: CD4+ or CD8+ T cells sorted from blood, obtained in a trial of the OX40 agonist ivuxolimab. The CDR3, as DNA: TGTGCCAGCAGTTTCTGGGACAAGAATGAAAAACTGTTTTTT. This translates into CASSFWDKNEKLFF.